The next 10 T cell receptor beta chains were all read from a single sample in a study of T cells after yellow fever vaccination. One entry per CDR3 protein, called by TCRdb with MiXCR from the 5' RACE reads. This sample has some 350,000 distinct CDR3 sequences, with approximately 4% found just once. Sequenced material: PBMCs, taken 5 days after the yellow fever booster vaccination. These receptors were collected from a man between 18 and 29 years old who received the YFV17D yellow fever vaccine.

This clonotype was detected only a few times. V usage is TRBV5-5 and J usage is TRBJ1-4; 7 bases map to TRBD1. The CDR3 extends over 18 amino acids. J lost 3 bases, V lost 5 bases, and 16 bases had no gene match. In germline, CDR1 is SGHKS, CDR2 YYEKEE (reference sequence). CDR3: CASRRQGGTRMANEKLFF. The DNA for the CDR3 is TGTGCCAGCAGGAGACAGGGAGGGACTAGGATGGCTAATGAAAAACTGTTTTTT.

There are a few counts of this clonotype. The chain is built from TRBV7-2 and TRBJ2-3; D is unresolved. Trimming pared 6 bases from V and 2 bases from J, leaving 6 bases between. This CDR3 comprises 12 residues. Germline V gene lookup returns CDR1 SGHTA and CDR2 FQGNSA. This CDR3 is CASSMNTDTQYF. CDR3 DNA sequence: TGTGCCAGCAGTATGAACACAGATACGCAGTATTTT.

This clonotype showed up many times. This chain uses TRBV7-6 with TRBJ2-1; D may match TRBD1 or TRBD2 (5 bases each). Germline-derived CDR1 and CDR2 are SGHVS and FNYEAQ. The CDR3 totals 14 residues. The V end was cut by 1 base, the J end by 5 bases, with 9 bases between. The DNA of the CDR3 is TGTGCCAGCAGCTTAGGGGACCAGAACAATGAGCAGTTCTTC. It specifies CASSLGDQNNEQFF.

This clonotype was recorded a few times. The V call is TRBV19, the J call TRBJ1-5; TRBD1 agrees at 8 bases. J was trimmed by 7 bases and V by 6 bases; bases with no gene match: 5. The CDR3 is made up of 13 amino acids. In germline, CDR1 is LNHDA, CDR2 SQIVND (reference sequence). This CDR3 is CASRGTGGQPQHF. In DNA form, the CDR3 reads TGTGCCAGTAGAGGTACAGGGGGACAGCCCCAGCATTTT.

A few counts support this clonotype. V gene TRBV18 combines with J gene TRBJ1-5, with a weak D call TRBD1 (6 bases). The CDR3 extends over 14 amino acids. The germline gives CDR1 KGHSH, CDR2 LQKENI. Trimming shortened V by 3 bases and J by 3 bases, and 9 bases separated the two germline ends. The CDR3 here is CASSPGGNNQPQHF. Here the CDR3 DNA reads TGTGCCAGCTCACCCGGGGGCAACAATCAGCCCCAGCATTTT.

J is TRBJ2-1 and V is TRBV7-9, with 11 bases matching TRBD2. The CDR3 totals 15 residues. V gave up 5 bases and J gave up 7 bases; unmatched junction bases: 7. Germline CDR1 SEHNR, CDR2 FQNEAQ (reference sequence). This CDR3 is CASSGELAGENEQFF. In nucleotides, the CDR3 is TGTGCCAGCAGCGGAGAACTAGCGGGGGAGAATGAGCAGTTCTTC.

The sample holds a few counts of this clonotype. The chain couples TRBV5-1 to TRBJ2-1; 7 nucleotides match TRBD2. Germline V lookup: CDR1 SGHRS, CDR2 YFSETQ. CDR3 size: 16 residues. The trim removed 0 bases at V and 0 bases at J, leaving 3 bases unmatched. This chain's CDR3 is CASSLDLAASYNEQFF. The CDR3 DNA is TGCGCCAGCAGCTTGGATCTAGCGGCCTCCTACAATGAGCAGTTCTTC.

The chain joins TRBV24-1 to TRBJ2-1; possible D gene TRBD1, 6 bases. The CDR3 consists of 12 residues. Trimming shortened V by 4 bases and J by 10 bases, and 10 bases separated the two germline ends. The germline gives CDR1 KGHDR, CDR2 SFDVKD. CDR3 sequence (DNA): TGTGCCACCAGTGACAGTGACAGGGAGCAGTTCTTC. This sequence encodes CATSDSDREQFF.

Only a few counts were recorded for this clonotype. CDR3 sequence (DNA): TGTGCCAGCAGCGTAAGCGTCTCTGGGGCCAACGTCCTGACTTTC. This translates into CASSVSVSGANVLTF. The chain joins TRBV9 to TRBJ2-6; no reliable D call. V lost 1 base to trimming and J lost 0 bases, with 5 bases between them. The CDR3 has 15 residues. The germline gives CDR1 SGDLS, CDR2 YYNGEE.

The chain has TRBV7-8 and TRBJ1-6; 7 bases match TRBD1. Trimming took 5 bases from V and 9 from J; bases not matched to a gene: 4. There are 13 residues in the CDR3. Looked up from germline, CDR1 is SGHVS and CDR2 is FQNEAQ. DNA for the CDR3: TGTGCCAGCAGCACCTACAGGGGTTCACCCCTCCACTTT. It translates to CASSTYRGSPLHF.